The 5 T cell receptor beta chains reported below all come from one sample, sequenced in a study of identical twins. TCRdb re-analysed the 5' RACE reads in MiXCR, keeping a single row per CDR3 protein. In the table there are fewer than 900,000 distinct CDR3 sequences, around 21% of which are singletons. These same data were also listed under a study on T cells expressing NK-cell markers.

The specimen was PBMCs. The receptor set was obtained from a woman aged 18-29 years in good health.

The genes are TRBV24-1 and TRBJ2-2, with no clear D. V shed 7 bases and J shed 1 base, with 12 bases lying between them. The CDR3 covers 15 residues. Germline CDR1 reads KGHDR; CDR2 reads SFDVKD. In DNA, the CDR3 is TGTGCCACCAGCGCCGCCGTCGGGAACACCGGGGAGCTGTTTTTT. Encoded protein: CATSAAVGNTGELFF.

The genes are TRBV4-3 and TRBJ2-3, with unresolved D. Germline CDR1 reads LGHNA; CDR2 reads YSLEER. Deletions cut 0 bases from V and 4 bases from J, with 17 bases between. This CDR3 is built from 17 residues. CDR3 region: CASSQDRALRGSDTQYF. As DNA, the CDR3 is TGCGCCAGCAGCCAAGATCGAGCACTGAGAGGCTCAGATACGCAGTATTTT.

This clonotype was observed at least ten times. This chain uses TRBV6-5 with TRBJ2-7; 8 positions match TRBD2. CDR1 MNHEY and CDR2 SVGAGI come from the germline V gene. The CDR3 sequence is 14 residues long. The V and J ends lost 4 bases and 6 bases, in that order; junction bases with no gene match: 8. The CDR3 protein is CASSSREVDIEQYF. CDR3 in DNA: TGTGCCAGCAGTTCGCGGGAGGTCGACATCGAGCAGTACTTC.

V and J are TRBV5-1 and TRBJ2-7; 12 bases fit TRBD2. J lost 6 bases, V lost 0 bases, and 7 bases had no gene match. The germline CDR1 and CDR2 sequences are SGHRS and YFSETQ. CDR3 size: 16 residues. DNA of the CDR3: TGCGCCAGCAGCTTGGTGGTGACTAGCGGGAGTGGCGAGCAGTACTTC. It translates to CASSLVVTSGSGEQYF.

The J gene is TRBJ2-7, the V gene TRBV12-3 or TRBV12-4; 12 bases map to TRBD1. There are 16 residues in the CDR3. V was pared by 0 bases and J by 5 bases, with 5 bases of the junction left unmatched. The CDR3 DNA reads as TGTGCCAGCAGTTTAGCGCGGGACAGGGGGCGGAACGAGCAGTACTTC. Translated, it gives CASSLARDRGRNEQYF.